The rows below give T cell receptor beta chains drawn from one sample of a study of tumor-infiltrating T cells and Merkel cell polyomavirus. The protocol was immunoSEQ multiplex PCR, while the TCRdb copy is restricted to in-frame clones and leaves out a portion. The sample carries around 25,000 clones, about 90% recorded once. Input material: lymph node tissue. The receptors were sampled from a man aged 50 or older with Merkel cell carcinoma. Each CDR3 is given with its conserved first and last residue. A D gene is named only where the DNA matches it firmly. Clone size, where shown, is once, few, many, or a class for clones that have expanded.

TRBV29-1	TRBD2	TRBJ2-5	NA	TGCAGCGCCCGGGGGGGAGGTGGAGAGACCCAGTACTTC	CSARGGGGETQYF
TRBV11-2	TRBD1	TRBJ1-1	once	TGTGCCAGCAGCTTAGCCACTCCGACGATGGGACAGGGGAACACTGAAGCTTTCTTT	CASSLATPTMGQGNTEAFF
TRBV18	NA	TRBJ2-5	NA	TGTGCCAGCTCCCCTACTAATGGGGAGACCCAGTACTTC	CASSPTNGETQYF
TRBV30	NA	TRBJ2-7	NA	TGTGCCTGGAGTTTGGGCGGGGGCCCGCTCGAGCAGTACTTC	CAWSLGGGPLEQYF
TRBV5-1	TRBD1	TRBJ2-2	NA	TGCGCCAGCAGCTTGGACAGGGGGAACACCGGGGAGCTGTTTTTT	CASSLDRGNTGELFF
TRBV5-6	NA	TRBJ1-1	once	TGTGCCAGCAACCTCGGACAGCCGAACACTGAAGCTTTCTTT	CASNLGQPNTEAFF
TRBV21-1	NA	TRBJ2-5	NA	TGTGCCAGCAGCCCCATAAGCGGGGGCGCGGAGACCCAGTACTTC	CASSPISGGAETQYF
TRBV5-1	NA	TRBJ2-3	NA	TGCGCCAGCAGCTTGGATCAGGGAAGCACAGATACGCAGTATTTT	CASSLDQGSTDTQYF
TRBV29-1	TRBD2	TRBJ2-1	few	TGCAGCGTTGCTGGACTAGCGGGGGAACCCTTATACAATGAGCAGTTCTTC	CSVAGLAGEPLYNEQFF
TRBV9	TRBD2	TRBJ2-5	NA	TGTGCCAGCAGCGTAGGGAGGTCGGTAGCGGGGGCCCAAGAGACCCAGTACTTC	CASSVGRSVAGAQETQYF
TRBV2	TRBD2	TRBJ2-1	NA	TGTGCCAGCAGCGAGCGGGGGGGCTACAATGAGCAGTTCTTC	CASSERGGYNEQFF
TRBV7-3	NA	TRBJ2-5	NA	TGTGCCAGCAGCTTAACGAGGGAGTCGGAGACCCAGTACTTC	CASSLTRESETQYF
TRBV5-1	NA	TRBJ2-7	NA	TGCGCCAGCAGCTATGACGGGTACGAGCAGTACTTC	CASSYDGYEQYF
TRBV6-9	NA	TRBJ1-1	NA	TGTGCCAGCATCCGAGGCCACGGAACGAGGGTTGTAACTGAAGCTTTCTTT	CASIRGHGTRVVTEAFF
TRBV6-5	NA	TRBJ2-3	NA	TGTGCCAGCAGCCCGGAGAAGGCGGGCACAGATACGCAGTATTTT	CASSPEKAGTDTQYF
TRBV6-1	NA	TRBJ1-4	NA	TGTGCCAGCAGTGAATCGGGGAGGACAACTAATGAAAAACTGTTTTTT	CASSESGRTTNEKLFF
TRBV30	NA	TRBJ1-4	few	TGTGCCTGGAGTGTAGGTGGCAGGGCAAATGAAAAACTGTTTTTT	CAWSVGGRANEKLFF
TRBV10-3	NA	TRBJ2-7	NA	TGTGCCATCAGTGAGTGGGGCAGAGAGCAGTACTTC	CAISEWGREQYF
TRBV11-2	TRBD1	TRBJ1-6	NA	TGTGCCAGCAGTTATGGACAGGGGGCAGGAAATTCACCCCTCCACTTT	CASSYGQGAGNSPLHF
TRBV30	NA	TRBJ1-5	few	TGTGCCTGGAGCCTAGGGGGCAATCAGCCCCAGCATTTT	CAWSLGGNQPQHF
TRBV19	NA	TRBJ1-4	NA	TGTGCCAGTAGCCCCCGAGGCTCAACTAATGAAAAACTGTTTTTT	CASSPRGSTNEKLFF
TRBV18	NA	TRBJ2-7	NA	TGTGCCAGCTCCCCGGACAGATTCACCTCCTACGAGCAGTACTTC	CASSPDRFTSYEQYF
TRBV27	TRBD2	TRBJ2-1	NA	TGTGCCAGCAGTTTTACTAGCGGGAGGGGTGGGGAGCAGTTCTTC	CASSFTSGRGGEQFF
TRBV7-2	TRBD1	TRBJ1-1	NA	TGTGCCAGCATCCGGGACAGTAACACTGAAGCTTTCTTT	CASIRDSNTEAFF
TRBV7-9	NA	TRBJ2-5	NA	TGTGCCAGCAGCTTAGGCGGGAACAGGGAGACCCAGTACTTC	CASSLGGNRETQYF
TRBV10-2	NA	TRBJ2-7	once	TGCGCCAGCAGTGAGGGGAGGTCCTACGAGCAGTACTTC	CASSEGRSYEQYF
TRBV6-1	TRBD1	TRBJ1-4	NA	TGTGCCAGCAGTGTTAACAGGGGAAATGAAAAACTGTTTTTT	CASSVNRGNEKLFF
TRBV28	NA	TRBJ2-7	NA	TGTGCCAGCAGTCTTGGGGGGTTGCAAACCTACGAGCAGTACTTC	CASSLGGLQTYEQYF
TRBV4-3	TRBD2	TRBJ2-4	NA	TGCGCCAGCAGCGGGGTAGGAGCGGGGGGGGTCAACATTCAGTACTTC	CASSGVGAGGVNIQYF
TRBV6-6	TRBD1	TRBJ1-2	NA	TGTGCCAGCAGTTACCTCGGGACAGGGAAAGGCTACACCTTC	CASSYLGTGKGYTF
TRBV28	TRBD2	TRBJ2-7	NA	TGTGCCAGCAGCTCTAGCGGGAGCCACTACGAGCAGTACTTC	CASSSSGSHYEQYF
TRBV10-2	TRBD2	TRBJ2-7	NA	TGCGCCAGCAGGTCCGGGACTAGCGGTTACTACGAGCAGTACTTC	CASRSGTSGYYEQYF
TRBV6-6	NA	TRBJ2-7	NA	TGTGCCAGCAGTAGACATACGGGATTGGAGCAGTACTTC	CASSRHTGLEQYF
TRBV27	TRBD2	TRBJ2-3	NA	TGTGCCAGCAGTTTATCGGGTACTAGCGCGGATACGCAGTATTTT	CASSLSGTSADTQYF
TRBV29-1	NA	TRBJ2-7	once	TGCAGCGTCGCCGAACTCTACCGCGAGCAGTACTTC	CSVAELYREQYF
TRBV5-4	TRBD1	TRBJ2-7	once	TGTGCCAGCAGCCCCGGGACAGGGACCTACGAGCAGTACTTC	CASSPGTGTYEQYF
TRBV5-1	NA	TRBJ2-1	few	TGCGCCAGCAGCTCTGGGTCAGGCAAGCAGTTCTTC	CASSSGSGKQFF
TRBV15	NA	TRBJ2-7	NA	TGTGCCACCAGCAGAGGTGGCGGCCGAGTCTACGAGCAGTACTTC	CATSRGGGRVYEQYF
TRBV9	TRBD1	TRBJ2-2	NA	TGTGCCAGCAGCGAGGACAGGGTTTATCCCGGGGAGCTGTTTTTT	CASSEDRVYPGELFF
TRBV10-1	TRBD1	TRBJ1-5	once	TGCGCCAGCAGTGAGCTCCACAGGGGTTTAAATCAGCCCCAGCATTTT	CASSELHRGLNQPQHF
TRBV7-9	NA	TRBJ2-2	NA	TGTGCCAGCAGCTGGTTGGCTCCCGGGGAGCTGTTTTTT	CASSWLAPGELFF
TRBV27	TRBD1	TRBJ2-7	NA	TGTGCCAGCAGGACCGGGACAGGGGGGGGCGAGCAGTACTTC	CASRTGTGGGEQYF
TRBV28	NA	TRBJ1-2	once	TGTGCCACCAACTTTAACTATGGCTACACCTTC	CATNFNYGYTF
TRBV5-4	TRBD2	TRBJ2-3	once	TGTGCCAGCAGCTCCCCAGGCGGGGGGCCCACAGATACGCAGTATTTT	CASSSPGGGPTDTQYF